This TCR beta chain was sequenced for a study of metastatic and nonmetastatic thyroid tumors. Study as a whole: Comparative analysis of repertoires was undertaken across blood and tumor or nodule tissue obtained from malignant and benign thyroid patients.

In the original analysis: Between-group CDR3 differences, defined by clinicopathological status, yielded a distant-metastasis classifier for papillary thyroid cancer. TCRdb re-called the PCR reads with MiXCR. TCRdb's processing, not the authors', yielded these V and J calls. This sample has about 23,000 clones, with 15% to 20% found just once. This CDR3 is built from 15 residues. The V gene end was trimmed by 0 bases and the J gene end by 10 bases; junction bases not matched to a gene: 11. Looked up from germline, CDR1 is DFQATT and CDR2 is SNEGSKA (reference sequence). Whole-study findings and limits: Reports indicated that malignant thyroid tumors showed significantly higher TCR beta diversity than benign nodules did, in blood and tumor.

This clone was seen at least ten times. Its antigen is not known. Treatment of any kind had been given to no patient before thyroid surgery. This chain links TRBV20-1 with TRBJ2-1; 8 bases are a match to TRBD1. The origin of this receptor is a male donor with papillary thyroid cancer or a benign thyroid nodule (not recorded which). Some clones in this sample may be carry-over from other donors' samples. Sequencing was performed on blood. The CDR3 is CSARDLGQVGPEQFF. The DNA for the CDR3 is TGCAGTGCTAGAGATTTGGGACAGGTGGGACCGGAGCAGTTCTTC.